Listed below are T cell receptor beta chains from one sample, sequenced in a study of T cell repertoires in ileal Crohn's disease. Sequencing was performed with immunoSEQ multiplex PCR; in TCRdb, only in-frame clones are kept and a portion is missing. Counted here are tens of thousands of clones, 80% to 85% occurring once; the ten biggest clones make up 5.5% to 6.5%. Sequencing was performed on ileal tissue. The receptors stem from an adult with Crohn's disease. CDR3s include the opening cysteine and the closing phenylalanine or tryptophan. The order of the fields is J gene, D gene, clone size, V gene, CDR3 protein, CDR3 DNA. A D gene is named only where the DNA matches it firmly. Size values are once, few and many counts, or a class for expanded clones, and some rows have none.

j_call: TRBJ1-6; d_call: -; clone_size: -; v_call: TRBV19; cdr3_aa: CASSMGREIAPLHF; cdr3_nt: TGTGCCAGTAGTATGGGCAGGGAAATCGCACCCCTCCACTTT
j_call: TRBJ2-5; d_call: TRBD1; clone_size: -; v_call: TRBV11-2; cdr3_aa: CASSRTRTGDIWTQYF; cdr3_nt: TGTGCCAGCAGCCGAACCCGGACAGGGGACATTTGGACCCAGTACTTC
j_call: TRBJ2-2; d_call: -; clone_size: -; v_call: TRBV10-1; cdr3_aa: CASGETGKTNTGELFF; cdr3_nt: TGCGCCAGCGGAGAGACAGGCAAAACGAACACCGGGGAGCTGTTTTTT
j_call: TRBJ2-7; d_call: -; clone_size: -; v_call: TRBV27; cdr3_aa: CASSLSGRQQEYF; cdr3_nt: TGTGCCAGCAGTTTATCGGGGCGGCAACAAGAGTACTTC
j_call: TRBJ1-2; d_call: TRBD1; clone_size: -; v_call: TRBV7-2; cdr3_aa: CASSLRGRGLGYGYTF; cdr3_nt: TGTGCCAGCAGCTTAAGGGGCAGGGGGCTGGGGTATGGCTACACCTTC
j_call: TRBJ1-4; d_call: -; clone_size: -; v_call: TRBV19; cdr3_aa: CASSIRGLNEKLFF; cdr3_nt: TGTGCCAGTAGTATAAGGGGCCTCAATGAAAAACTGTTTTTT
j_call: TRBJ1-5; d_call: -; clone_size: -; v_call: TRBV7-3; cdr3_aa: CASSLGWCRKDRISNQPQHF; cdr3_nt: TGTGCCAGCAGCTTAGGTTGGTGCAGAAAAGACAGGATTAGCAATCAGCCCCAGCATTTT
j_call: TRBJ2-1; d_call: -; clone_size: -; v_call: TRBV5-5; cdr3_aa: CASSQMKGASYNEQFF; cdr3_nt: TGTGCCAGCAGCCAAATGAAGGGAGCCTCCTACAATGAGCAGTTCTTC
j_call: TRBJ2-3; d_call: TRBD1; clone_size: -; v_call: TRBV6-1; cdr3_aa: CASRTGQGASDTQYF; cdr3_nt: TGTGCCAGCAGAACCGGACAGGGGGCTTCAGATACGCAGTATTTT
j_call: TRBJ2-2; d_call: -; clone_size: -; v_call: TRBV7-2; cdr3_aa: CASTLRAGGNTGELFF; cdr3_nt: TGTGCCAGCACCCTTCGCGCCGGGGGTAACACCGGGGAGCTGTTTTTT
j_call: TRBJ2-2; d_call: TRBD2; clone_size: -; v_call: TRBV11-2; cdr3_aa: CASSLVAGGHSGELFF; cdr3_nt: TGTGCCAGCAGCTTAGTTGCGGGGGGCCACAGCGGGGAGCTGTTTTTT
j_call: TRBJ1-1; d_call: -; clone_size: -; v_call: TRBV9; cdr3_aa: CASSLGGSEAFF; cdr3_nt: TGTGCCAGCAGCCTGGGGGGTTCTGAAGCTTTCTTT
j_call: TRBJ2-2; d_call: TRBD1; clone_size: -; v_call: TRBV18; cdr3_aa: CASSSGTGGTGELFF; cdr3_nt: TGTGCCAGCTCATCCGGGACAGGAGGCACCGGGGAGCTGTTTTTT
j_call: TRBJ1-2; d_call: -; clone_size: -; v_call: TRBV5-1; cdr3_aa: CASSLAPGGRDGYTF; cdr3_nt: TGCGCCAGCAGCTTGGCCCCGGGAGGGAGGGATGGCTACACCTTC
j_call: TRBJ2-3; d_call: TRBD1; clone_size: once; v_call: TRBV29-1; cdr3_aa: CSVEGTGGLDTQYF; cdr3_nt: TGCAGCGTTGAAGGGACAGGGGGCCTGGATACGCAGTATTTT
j_call: TRBJ1-5; d_call: -; clone_size: -; v_call: TRBV27; cdr3_aa: CASSLRDQPQHF; cdr3_nt: TGTGCCAGCAGTTTACGGGATCAGCCCCAGCATTTT
j_call: TRBJ2-3; d_call: -; clone_size: -; v_call: TRBV9; cdr3_aa: CASSLDSHNTDTQYF; cdr3_nt: TGTGCCAGCAGCCTAGACAGTCACAACACAGATACGCAGTATTTT
j_call: TRBJ2-2; d_call: -; clone_size: -; v_call: TRBV6-1; cdr3_aa: CASSERPEAGELFF; cdr3_nt: TGTGCCAGCAGTGAGCGTCCAGAGGCCGGGGAGCTGTTTTTT
j_call: TRBJ2-4; d_call: -; clone_size: -; v_call: TRBV10-2; cdr3_aa: CASSRGTTLAKNIQYF; cdr3_nt: TGCGCCAGCAGTAGGGGGACTACCCTAGCCAAAAACATTCAGTACTTC
j_call: TRBJ1-5; d_call: -; clone_size: few; v_call: TRBV7-2; cdr3_aa: CASSLARGHQPQHF; cdr3_nt: TGTGCCAGCAGCTTAGCCAGGGGCCATCAGCCCCAGCATTTT
j_call: TRBJ2-7; d_call: TRBD2; clone_size: -; v_call: TRBV13; cdr3_aa: CASTQAGYRTGGEQYF; cdr3_nt: TGTGCCAGCACCCAAGCGGGGTACCGAACAGGCGGCGAGCAGTACTTC
j_call: TRBJ2-5; d_call: TRBD1; clone_size: few; v_call: TRBV6-5; cdr3_aa: CASSYQQGAGGETQYF; cdr3_nt: TGTGCCAGCAGTTACCAACAGGGGGCAGGGGGGGAGACCCAGTACTTC
j_call: TRBJ2-4; d_call: TRBD1; clone_size: -; v_call: TRBV11-2; cdr3_aa: CASSWTDRAKNIQYF; cdr3_nt: TGTGCCAGCAGCTGGACGGACAGGGCCAAAAACATTCAGTACTTC
j_call: TRBJ2-5; d_call: TRBD2; clone_size: few; v_call: TRBV11-2; cdr3_aa: CASSLVGLAGDSSYETQYF; cdr3_nt: TGTGCCAGCAGCTTAGTGGGACTAGCGGGGGATAGCTCATACGAGACCCAGTACTTC
j_call: TRBJ1-2; d_call: -; clone_size: -; v_call: TRBV7-2; cdr3_aa: CASRSPGQNPYGYTF; cdr3_nt: TGTGCCAGCAGATCCCCGGGACAAAACCCCTATGGCTACACCTTC
j_call: TRBJ1-4; d_call: -; clone_size: -; v_call: TRBV5-6; cdr3_aa: CASSLAQGFEKLFF; cdr3_nt: TGTGCCAGCAGCTTGGCGCAGGGCTTTGAAAAACTGTTTTTT
j_call: TRBJ1-2; d_call: TRBD1; clone_size: -; v_call: TRBV27; cdr3_aa: CASSNSGQGPSGYGYTF; cdr3_nt: TGTGCCAGCAGTAACTCGGGACAGGGACCATCAGGGTATGGCTACACCTTC